This T cell receptor (beta chain) was sequenced for a study of PD-L1 blockade in urothelial cancer. CDR3 length equals 15 residues. CDR1 and CDR2 from the germline V gene are SNHLY and FYNNEI. The ends were cut back, 2 bases at V and 3 bases at J, with 14 bases in the middle. Profiled with immunoSEQ multiplex PCR; TCRdb holds only in-frame clones, not every one. The sample yields just over 50,000 clones, roughly 86% seen once. Sequenced material: PBMCs, taken around atezolizumab (anti-PD-L1) treatment. The TCR comes from a man between 60 and 75 years old with urothelial cancer. The rearrangement uses TRBV2 and TRBJ2-7; D gene unclear. The CDR3 bases are TGTGCCAGCAGTGAATCCCCAAGCAGAGGCTACGAGCAGTACTTC. This translates into CASSESPSRGYEQYF.